The TCR beta chain under discussion was sequenced for a study of blood T cell repertoires in COVID-19. Across the study: Italy, Spain and the United States were the sources of the convalescent and acute COVID-19 samples. In each case, the material was cDNA or gDNA derived from T cells, B-cell-depleted T cells, or PBMCs.

This CDR3 spans 13 amino acids. Germline V gene lookup returns CDR1 SGHTA and CDR2 FQGNSA. Trimming took 6 bases from V and 1 from J, leaving 7 bases between them. Source study methods: Quantification of nucleated cells was approximated via reference gene primer amplification. Measured with immunoSEQ multiplex PCR; TCRdb has only the in-frame clones, and not every one. V and J calls and clone size are given by that table; D and trimming were obtained from the DNA. Among approximately 250,000 clones, 86% were seen once, and the ten largest hold 1.6%. The receptor was derived from a woman in her fifties or sixties who had recovered from COVID-19. The gene calls are TRBV7-2 and TRBJ1-3; D ambiguous. Sequenced: peripheral blood. The CDR3 sequence is CASSPFSGNTIYF. The CDR3 nucleotides are TGTGCCAGCAGTCCTTTTTCTGGAAACACCATATATTTT. The whole variable domain, remainder taken from reference TRBV7-2 and TRBJ1-3, is GAGVSQSPSNKVTEKGKDVELRCDPISGHTALYWYRQSLGQGLEFLIYFQGNSAPDKSGLPSDRFSAERTGGSVSTLTIQRTQQEDSAVYLCASSPFSGNTIYFGEGSWLTVV.